This TCR beta chain was sequenced for a study of shared clonotypes between healthy human individuals. CDR1 and CDR2 (germline): MDHEN, SYDVKM. V lost 7 bases and J 1 base, leaving 14 bases between the germline ends. This CDR3 spans 15 amino acids. A CD45RA-negative memory subset and a CD45RA+ naive subset were separated from the CD4+ cells. Researchers ran the assay at a deep level. Generated by immunoSEQ multiplex PCR, the TCRdb table keeps only in-frame clones and is missing some. The sample consists of about 600,000 clones, 95% to 98% of them appearing once. This clonotype was obtained from a young woman in good health. The chain is built from TRBV28 and TRBJ2-1; tentatively, D is TRBD2 (5 bases). The sample taken for sequencing was naive CD4+ T cells sorted from blood. Subset: CD45RA+ positively selected. The CDR3 reads CASNHAGRSYNEQFF. DNA for the CDR3: TGTGCCAGCAATCACGCGGGCAGGTCCTACAATGAGCAGTTCTTC.